What follows are 5 T cell receptor beta chains derived from one specimen sequenced in a study of blood T cells in healthy people across ages (dated by TCRdb to 2014 to 2015). Library construction relied on 5' RACE. The run used an Illumina HiSeq 2500. The second PCR ran for about 6 to 11 cycles and used a J-beta primer mix along with a sample-barcoded 5' primer. Through fastp at Q25 and MiXCR, TCRdb rebuilt clones from the public reads, retaining in-frame beta chains. Every entry covers one CDR3 protein and lists the most common genes and DNA from its rows. This sample lists 1,300,000 or so distinct CDR3 sequences; approximately 59% were detected once. Clones ranked in the top ten supply over 5.5% of the sample. The sample taken for sequencing was blood. These receptors all stem from a man aged 18 to 29 in good health.

This clonotype has a count of ten or more. The chain uses TRBV27 and TRBJ2-7; D is possibly TRBD1 (5 bases). The V and J ends lost 2 bases and 3 bases respectively, with 8 bases between them. This CDR3 contains 13 residues. Germline V lookup: CDR1 MNHEY, CDR2 SMNVEV (reference sequence). The CDR3 sequence is CASSLRQGYEQYF. The DNA of the CDR3 is TGTGCCAGCAGTTTACGGCAGGGCTACGAGCAGTACTTC.

J is TRBJ1-1 and V is TRBV20-1; 10 positions agree with TRBD1. Germline trimming cut 1 base from V and 2 bases from J; bases unmatched to any gene: 13. CDR1 is DFQATT, CDR2 SNEGSKA, per germline (reference sequence). This CDR3 region has 18 residues. As DNA, the CDR3 is TGCAGTGCTAGAGCCCTAATGACAGGGGGCAGCTTTAACACTGAAGCTTTCTTT. It translates to CSARALMTGGSFNTEAFF.

This chain joins TRBV10-3 and TRBJ2-7; 8 bases are a match to TRBD2. In germline, CDR1 is ENHRY, CDR2 SYGVKD. V gave up 8 bases and J gave up 2 bases; unmatched junction bases: 5. This CDR3 has 13 residues. The CDR3 bases are TGTGCCATCCGGGGGGGGGAGACCTACGAGCAGTACTTC. Encoded protein: CAIRGGETYEQYF.

V is TRBV29-1 and J is TRBJ2-7, with D tentatively TRBD1 or TRBD2 (5 bases each). The germline gives CDR1 SQVTM, CDR2 ANQGSEA. This CDR3 has 12 residues. V lost 7 bases, J lost 5 bases, and 15 bases lay in between. This chain's CDR3 is CSAFVRGDEQYF. Written as DNA, the CDR3 is TGCAGCGCTTTCGTTCGGGGCGACGAGCAGTACTTC.

The V gene is TRBV11-2, the J gene TRBJ2-1; unclear D gene. Trimming took off 1 base at V and 11 bases at J, with 9 bases between the two ends. The CDR3 is 12 amino acids. Germline V gene data show CDR1 as SGHAT and CDR2 as FQNNGV. The chain's CDR3 is CASSLVSGKQFF. Written as DNA, the CDR3 is TGTGCCAGCAGCTTAGTGTCAGGTAAGCAGTTCTTC.